This TCR beta chain was observed in a study of pediatric ulcerative colitis. Clones were sequenced by immunoSEQ multiplex PCR, and TCRdb holds only the in-frame ones, with some missing. The sample has about 36,000 clones; 70% to 90% are singletons. The CDR3 spans 14 residues. Trimming pared 6 bases from V and 0 bases from J, leaving 9 bases between. In germline, CDR1 is MNHEY, CDR2 SMNVEV (reference sequence). The specimen was blood. The TCR was taken from a girl aged 10 to 17 with moderate ulcerative colitis. V and J are TRBV27 and TRBJ1-3; TRBD1 might be the D (5 bases). CDR3 amino acids: CASSPGFSGNTIYF. In DNA form, the CDR3 reads TGTGCCAGCAGCCCAGGGTTCTCTGGAAACACCATATATTTT.